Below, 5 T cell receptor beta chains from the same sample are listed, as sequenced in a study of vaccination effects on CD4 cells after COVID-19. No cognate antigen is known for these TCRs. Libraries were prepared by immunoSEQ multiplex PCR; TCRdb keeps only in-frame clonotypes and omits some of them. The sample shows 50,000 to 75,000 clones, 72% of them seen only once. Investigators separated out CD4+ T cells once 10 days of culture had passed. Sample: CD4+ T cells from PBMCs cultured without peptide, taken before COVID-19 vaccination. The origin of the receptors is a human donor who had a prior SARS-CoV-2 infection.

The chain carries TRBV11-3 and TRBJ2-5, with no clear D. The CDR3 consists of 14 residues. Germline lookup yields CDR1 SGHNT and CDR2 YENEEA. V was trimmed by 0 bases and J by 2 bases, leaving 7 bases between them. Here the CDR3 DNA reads TGTGCCAGCAGCTTAGAACTACAACAAGAGACCCAGTACTTC. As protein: CASSLELQQETQYF. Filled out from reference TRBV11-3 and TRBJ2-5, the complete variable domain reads EAGVVQSPRYKIIEKKQPVAFWCNPISGHNTLYWYLQNLGQGPELLIRYENEEAVDDSQLPKDRFSAERLKGVDSTLKIQPAELGDSAVYLCASSLELQQETQYFGPGTRLLVL.

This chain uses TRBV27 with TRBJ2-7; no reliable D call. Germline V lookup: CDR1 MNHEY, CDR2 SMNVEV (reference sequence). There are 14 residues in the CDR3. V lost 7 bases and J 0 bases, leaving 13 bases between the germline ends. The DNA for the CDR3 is TGTGCCAGCAAGGCCATTAGGAGCTCCTACGAGCAGTACTTC. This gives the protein CASKAIRSSYEQYF.

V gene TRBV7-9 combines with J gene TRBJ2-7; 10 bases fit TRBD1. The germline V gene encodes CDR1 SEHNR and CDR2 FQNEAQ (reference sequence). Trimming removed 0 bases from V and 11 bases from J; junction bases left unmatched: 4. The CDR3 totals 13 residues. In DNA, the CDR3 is TGTGCCAGCAGCTTAGCAGGGACAGGGGAAAAGTACTTC. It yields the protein CASSLAGTGEKYF.

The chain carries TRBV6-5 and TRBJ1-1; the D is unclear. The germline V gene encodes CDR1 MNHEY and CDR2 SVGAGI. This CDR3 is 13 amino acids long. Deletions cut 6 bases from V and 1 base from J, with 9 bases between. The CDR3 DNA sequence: TGTGCCAGCAGGGTACCCCCGAACACTGAAGCTTTCTTT. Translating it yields CASRVPPNTEAFF.

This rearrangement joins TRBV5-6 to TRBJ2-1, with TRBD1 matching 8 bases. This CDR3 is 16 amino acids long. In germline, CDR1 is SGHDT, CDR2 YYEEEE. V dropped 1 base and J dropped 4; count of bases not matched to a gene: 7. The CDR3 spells CASSLWSGQEYNEQFF. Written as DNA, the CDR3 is TGTGCCAGCAGCTTGTGGTCGGGACAGGAATACAATGAGCAGTTCTTC.